The 17 T cell receptor beta chains given below trace back to one sample, sequenced in a study of blood T cell repertoires in COVID-19. The protocol was immunoSEQ multiplex PCR, while the TCRdb copy is restricted to in-frame clones and leaves out a portion. The table shows 250,000 to 350,000 clones, with approximately 90% occurring only once. Material: peripheral blood. The receptors derive from a woman aged 45-59 years who had recovered from COVID-19.

This clone has just a few counts. The chain is built from TRBV6-2 or TRBV6-3 and TRBJ1-6; 11 bases match TRBD1. The ends lost 2 bases at V and 9 bases at J; junction bases unmatched: 0. Germline loops: CDR1 MNHEY, CDR2 SVGEGT. The CDR3 runs 14 residues. The chain's CDR3 is CASSYGQGASPLHF. In DNA, the CDR3 is TGTGCCAGCAGTTACGGACAGGGGGCTTCACCCCTCCACTTT.

The J gene is TRBJ1-3, the V gene TRBV7-6; D unclear. The CDR3 is 15 amino acids. Germline lookup yields CDR1 SGHVS and CDR2 FNYEAQ. The V and J ends lost 3 bases and 2 bases respectively, with 11 bases between them. The CDR3 nucleotides read TGTGCCAGCAGCTTGCGTATCCAACCTGGAAACACCATATATTTT. Its translation is CASSLRIQPGNTIYF.

The gene calls are TRBV7-2 and TRBJ2-1; 9 bases agree with TRBD1. Germline assignment: CDR1 SGHTA and CDR2 FQGNSA. Losses at the gene ends were 4 bases for V and 7 bases for J; bases not matched to a gene: 8. This CDR3 is built from 15 residues. The CDR3: CASSSRDRVTNEQFF. The CDR3 DNA follows: TGTGCCAGCAGCTCCCGGGACAGGGTCACGAATGAGCAGTTCTTC.

This clone has a count of ten or more. V is TRBV7-2 and J is TRBJ2-7, with D hard to call. Germline CDR1 reads SGHTA; CDR2 reads FQGNSA. V lost 1 base and J 1 base, leaving 5 bases between the germline ends. This CDR3 is built from 13 residues. DNA of the CDR3: TGTGCCAGCAGCTTAGTCAATTCCTACGAGCAGTACTTC. It translates to CASSLVNSYEQYF.

Written as DNA, the CDR3 is TGCAGTGCTAGCCCCCTCTACGAGCAGTACTTC. Protein: CSASPLYEQYF. The rearrangement links TRBV20-1 to TRBJ2-7; D is ambiguous. The CDR3 consists of 11 residues. Trimming removed 3 bases at V and 3 bases at J, with 6 bases between. Germline V CDR1 and CDR2: DFQATT, SNEGSKA (reference sequence).

This clone appeared a single time. The J gene is TRBJ2-3, the V gene TRBV9; TRBD2 is a possible D gene (5 bases). This CDR3 is built from 12 residues. Germline CDR1 reads SGDLS; CDR2 reads YYNGEE. The germline V and J ends were trimmed by 1 base and 5 bases, with 5 bases remaining between them. The CDR3 loop is CASSVRGDTQYF. The DNA for the CDR3 is TGTGCCAGCAGCGTACGGGGAGATACGCAGTATTTT.

The V gene is TRBV6-1, the J gene TRBJ1-2; TRBD1 matches 9 bases. There are 15 residues in the CDR3. J gave up 7 bases and V 0 bases, and 6 bases lay outside the gene matches. Germline V gene sequence: CDR1 MNHNS, CDR2 SASEGT. The CDR3 DNA reads TGTGCCAGCAGTGAAGCTCTCGGGACAGGGCGTGGCTACACCTTC. This encodes CASSEALGTGRGYTF.

The chain recombines TRBV7-9 with TRBJ1-1, with TRBD1 identical over 9 bases. With V trimmed by 3 bases and J by 6 bases, 5 bases remained unmatched. This CDR3 region has 14 residues. Germline lookup yields CDR1 SEHNR and CDR2 FQNEAQ (reference sequence). The CDR3 here is CASSFTGGLAEAFF. Written as DNA, the CDR3 is TGTGCCAGCAGCTTTACAGGGGGCTTGGCTGAAGCTTTCTTT.

CDR3 loop: CASRQSNYGYTF. DNA for the CDR3: TGTGCCAGCAGGCAGTCTAACTATGGCTACACCTTC. V and J are TRBV9 and TRBJ1-2, with D unclear. V lost 5 bases, J lost 0 bases, and 5 bases lay in between. The CDR3 extends over 12 amino acids. Germline V CDR1 and CDR2: SGDLS, YYNGEE.

The V and J genes are TRBV29-1 and TRBJ2-7; D gene uncertain. The CDR3 sequence is 13 residues long. Germline V lookup: CDR1 SQVTM, CDR2 ANQGSEA. V was cut by 5 bases and J by 2 bases, with 13 bases left in between. CDR3 sequence reads: CSVSEITPYEQYF. CDR3 sequence (DNA): TGCAGCGTTTCGGAGATAACCCCCTACGAGCAGTACTTC.

CDR3 in amino acids: CASSHPPTGSGELFF. CDR3 nucleotide sequence: TGTGCCAGCAGCCACCCCCCTACGGGGAGCGGGGAGCTGTTTTTT. The chain couples TRBV7-3 to TRBJ2-2, with D tentatively TRBD2 (5 bases). V was cut by 5 bases and J by 7 bases, with 17 bases left in between. Germline CDR1 SGHTA, CDR2 FQGTGA. The CDR3 sequence is 15 residues long. The full variable domain, rest sourced from reference TRBV7-3 and TRBJ2-2, is GAGVSQTPSNKVTEKGKYVELRCDPISGHTALYWYRQSLGQGPEFLIYFQGTGAADDSGLPNDRFFAVRPEGSVSTLKIQRTERGDSAVYLCASSHPPTGSGELFFGEGSRLTVL.

The gene calls are TRBV18 and TRBJ1-2; 7 bases fit TRBD1. CDR3 length: 14 residues. CDR1 and CDR2 from the germline V gene are KGHSH and LQKENI. Germline trimming cut 3 bases from V and 8 bases from J; bases unmatched to any gene: 9. CDR3 DNA: TGTGCCAGCTCACCTACAGGGGCTCCGGGGGGCTACACCTTC. This codes for CASSPTGAPGGYTF.

The chain combines TRBV6-5 with TRBJ1-2; tentatively, D is TRBD1 (5 bases). CDR3 size: 13 residues. Trimming stripped 10 bases from V and 3 bases from J, with 15 bases between. CDR1 and CDR2 (germline): MNHEY, SVGAGI. CDR3 amino acids: CATTRDSYYGYTF. CDR3 in DNA: TGTGCCACCACCCGGGACTCATACTATGGCTACACCTTC.

This clone was counted ten times or more. This chain links TRBV5-1 with TRBJ1-2, with 7 bases that match TRBD1. The CDR3 has 14 amino acids. Germline CDR1 reads SGHRS; CDR2 reads YFSETQ. J gave up 4 bases and V 4 bases, and 7 bases lay outside the gene matches. This chain's CDR3 is CASSLGDSTYGYTF. In nucleotides, the CDR3 is TGCGCCAGCAGCCTGGGGGACAGCACCTATGGCTACACCTTC.

The gene calls are TRBV15 and TRBJ1-1; D remains ambiguous. This CDR3 is 19 amino acids long. V lost 1 base to trimming and J lost 0 bases, with 21 bases between them. Germline assignment: CDR1 LNHNV and CDR2 YYDKDF (reference sequence). CDR3 sequence reads: CATSRGSRGIVDMNTEAFF. For the CDR3, the DNA is TGTGCCACCAGCAGAGGCTCCCGCGGGATAGTAGATATGAACACTGAAGCTTTCTTT.

The chain carries TRBV6-5 and TRBJ2-7; 7 bases align to TRBD2. Losses at the gene ends were 11 bases for V and 3 bases for J; bases not matched to a gene: 10. The CDR3 extends over 13 amino acids. In germline, CDR1 is MNHEY, CDR2 SVGAGI. This CDR3 is CAARLADYYEQYF. In nucleotides, the CDR3 is TGTGCCGCTCGTCTAGCGGACTACTACGAGCAGTACTTC.

The gene calls are TRBV4-3 and TRBJ2-7; TRBD2 matches at 11 bases. The V gene end was trimmed by 0 bases and the J gene end by 5 bases; junction bases not matched to a gene: 6. The CDR3 extends over 16 amino acids. Germline values: CDR1 LGHNA, CDR2 YSLEER. The CDR3 here is CASSQDGLAGGDEQYF. DNA of the CDR3: TGCGCCAGCAGCCAAGATGGGCTAGCGGGAGGCGACGAGCAGTACTTC.